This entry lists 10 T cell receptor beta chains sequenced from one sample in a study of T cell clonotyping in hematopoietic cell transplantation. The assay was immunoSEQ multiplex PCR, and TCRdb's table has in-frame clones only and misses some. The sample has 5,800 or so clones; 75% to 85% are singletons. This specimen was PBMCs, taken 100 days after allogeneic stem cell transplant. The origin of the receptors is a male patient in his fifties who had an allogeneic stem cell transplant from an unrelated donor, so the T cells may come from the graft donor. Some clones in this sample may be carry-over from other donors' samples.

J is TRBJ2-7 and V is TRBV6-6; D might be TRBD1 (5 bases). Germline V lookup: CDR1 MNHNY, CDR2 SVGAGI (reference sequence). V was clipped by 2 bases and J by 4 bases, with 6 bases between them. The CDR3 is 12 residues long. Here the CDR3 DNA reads TGTGCCAGCAGTTACGCAGGGTACGAGCAGTACTTC. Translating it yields CASSYAGYEQYF.

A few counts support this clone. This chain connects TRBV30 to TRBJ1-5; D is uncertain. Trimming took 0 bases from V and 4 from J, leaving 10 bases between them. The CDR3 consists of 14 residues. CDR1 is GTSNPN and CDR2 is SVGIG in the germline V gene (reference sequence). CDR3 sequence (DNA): TGTGCCTGGAGTGTAAGCAGAGTTAATCAGCCCCAGCATTTT. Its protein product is CAWSVSRVNQPQHF.

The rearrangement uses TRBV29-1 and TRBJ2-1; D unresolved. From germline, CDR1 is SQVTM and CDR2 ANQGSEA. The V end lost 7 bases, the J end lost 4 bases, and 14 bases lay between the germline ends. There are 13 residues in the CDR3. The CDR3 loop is CSAERRNYNEQFF. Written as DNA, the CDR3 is TGCAGCGCTGAGAGACGGAATTACAATGAGCAGTTCTTC.

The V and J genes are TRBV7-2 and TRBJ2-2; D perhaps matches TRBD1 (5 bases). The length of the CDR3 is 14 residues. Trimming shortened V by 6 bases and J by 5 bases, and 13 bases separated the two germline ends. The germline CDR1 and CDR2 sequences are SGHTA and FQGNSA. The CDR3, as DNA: TGTGCCAGCAGTTCAGGGTATTGGACCGGGGAGCTGTTTTTT. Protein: CASSSGYWTGELFF.

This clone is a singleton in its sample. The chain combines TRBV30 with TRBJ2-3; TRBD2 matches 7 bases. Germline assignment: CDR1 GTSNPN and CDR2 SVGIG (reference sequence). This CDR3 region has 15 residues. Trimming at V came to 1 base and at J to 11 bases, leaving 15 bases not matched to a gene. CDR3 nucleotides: TGTGCCTGGAGTGACTTGACGGCGGGAGCGCCGGTGCAGTATTTT. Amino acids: CAWSDLTAGAPVQYF.

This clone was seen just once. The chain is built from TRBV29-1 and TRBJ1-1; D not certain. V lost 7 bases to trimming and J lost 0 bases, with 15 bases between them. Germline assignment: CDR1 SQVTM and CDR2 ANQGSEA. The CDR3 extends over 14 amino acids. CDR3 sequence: CSAPDRFMNTEAFF. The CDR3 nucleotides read TGCAGCGCCCCCGATAGATTCATGAACACTGAAGCTTTCTTT.

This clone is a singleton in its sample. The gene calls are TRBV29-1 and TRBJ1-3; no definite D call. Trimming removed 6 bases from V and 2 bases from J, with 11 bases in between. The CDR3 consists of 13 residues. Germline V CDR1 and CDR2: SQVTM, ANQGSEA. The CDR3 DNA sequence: TGCAGCGTGTCGGGAACGACTGGAAACACCATATATTTT. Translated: CSVSGTTGNTIYF.

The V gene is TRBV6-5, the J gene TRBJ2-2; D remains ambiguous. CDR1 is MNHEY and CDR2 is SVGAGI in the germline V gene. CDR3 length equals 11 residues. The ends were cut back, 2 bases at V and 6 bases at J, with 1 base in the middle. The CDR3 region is CASSYPGELFF. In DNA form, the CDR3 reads TGTGCCAGCAGTTACCCCGGGGAGCTGTTTTTT.

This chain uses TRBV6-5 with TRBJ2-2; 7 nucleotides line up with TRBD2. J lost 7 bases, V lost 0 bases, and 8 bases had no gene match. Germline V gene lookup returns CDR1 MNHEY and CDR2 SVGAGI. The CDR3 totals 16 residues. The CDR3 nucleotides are TGTGCCAGCAGTTACTCGGGCGGGAGAAAGGTCGGGGAGCTGTTTTTT. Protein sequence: CASSYSGGRKVGELFF.

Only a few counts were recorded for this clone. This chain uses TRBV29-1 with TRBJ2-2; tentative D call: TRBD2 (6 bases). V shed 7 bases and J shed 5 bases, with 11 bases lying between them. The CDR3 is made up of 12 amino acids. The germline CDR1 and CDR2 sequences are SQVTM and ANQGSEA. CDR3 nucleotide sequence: TGCAGCGCGGGCCGGGGGACCGGGGAGCTGTTTTTT. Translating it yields CSAGRGTGELFF.